These 26 T cell receptor beta chains share one sample of origin, sequenced in a study of blood T cell repertoires in COVID-19. The protocol was immunoSEQ multiplex PCR, while the TCRdb copy is restricted to in-frame clones and leaves out a portion. This table has over 200,000 clones, 65% to 85% appearing once. What was sequenced was peripheral blood. The receptors here all came from a man aged 50-59 years with active or convalescent COVID-19.

V is TRBV18 and J is TRBJ2-5; D might be TRBD2 (6 bases). This CDR3 region has 15 residues. Germline V CDR1 and CDR2: KGHSH, LQKENI. V was shortened by 3 bases and J by 5 bases, with 16 bases between the two germline ends. CDR3 coding DNA: TGTGCCAGCTCACCCCGTGGCGGGGCGGGGGAGACCCAGTACTTC. It specifies CASSPRGGAGETQYF.

This sequence joins TRBV10-1 and TRBJ1-5, with D perhaps matching TRBD1 (5 bases). Germline V lookup: CDR1 WNHNN, CDR2 SYGVQD (reference sequence). V gave up 7 bases and J gave up 2 bases, with 15 bases separating them. This CDR3 has 15 amino acids. The CDR3 DNA reads TGCGCCAGCATGGGGAGGGGACGCGGCAATCAGCCCCAGCATTTT. Translation gives CASMGRGRGNQPQHF.

This clone was recorded a few times. The rearrangement uses TRBV6-5 and TRBJ1-2, with D maybe TRBD1 (5 bases). The germline V gene encodes CDR1 MNHEY and CDR2 SVGAGI. The CDR3 length is 15 residues. Trimming pared 4 bases from V and 4 bases from J, leaving 16 bases between. CDR3 nucleotides: TGTGCCAGCAGTTCCCTCGGGGGGGGTTTCTATGGCTACACCTTC. The encoded protein is CASSSLGGGFYGYTF.

V usage is TRBV7-2 and J usage is TRBJ1-6; D ambiguous. Deletions cut 6 bases from V and 4 bases from J, with 10 bases between. The length of the CDR3 is 14 residues. The V gene's germline CDR1 is SGHTA and CDR2 FQGNSA. For the CDR3, the DNA is TGTGCCAGCAGTAGGAGCCTGTATAATTCACCCCTCCACTTT. This gives the protein CASSRSLYNSPLHF.

CDR3 bases: TGTGCCAGCAGCCAAGATGGGGACAGAGAGGGTGGCTACACCTTC. The encoded protein is CASSQDGDREGGYTF. J is TRBJ1-2 and V is TRBV4-2; 7 bases match TRBD1. Trimming took 0 bases from V and 7 from J; bases not matched to a gene: 8. CDR1 and CDR2 from the germline V gene are LGHNA and YNFKEQ. CDR3 length: 15 residues.

The V and J genes are TRBV18 and TRBJ2-2; tentatively, D is TRBD2 (5 bases). The CDR3 has 15 amino acids. Per germline, CDR1 KGHSH and CDR2 LQKENI. V was clipped by 3 bases and J by 3 bases, with 11 bases between them. As DNA, the CDR3 is TGTGCCAGCTCACCGATCTCCGGGGACACCGGGGAGCTGTTTTTT. It encodes CASSPISGDTGELFF.

The V gene is TRBV5-6, the J gene TRBJ2-7; 7 bases map to TRBD1. Germline CDR1 is SGHDT and CDR2 is YYEEEE. V lost 3 bases, J lost 3 bases, and 3 bases stayed unmatched. The CDR3 is 13 amino acids. CDR3 protein: CASSSGQLYEQYF. CDR3 DNA: TGTGCCAGCAGCTCGGGACAGCTCTACGAGCAGTACTTC. The full variable domain, in which reference TRBV5-6 and TRBJ2-7 provide the parts outside the CDR3, is DAGVTQSPTHLIKTRGQQVTLRCSPKSGHDTVSWYQQALGQGPQFIFQYYEEEERQRGNFPDRFSGHQFPNYSSELNVNALLLGDSALYLCASSSGQLYEQYFGPGTRLTVT.

This chain links TRBV11-2 with TRBJ2-1, with TRBD2 matching 8 bases. The germline V gene encodes CDR1 SGHAT and CDR2 FQNNGV. The J segment lost 6 bases and the V segment lost 5 bases, leaving 9 bases of the junction unmatched. This CDR3 contains 15 residues. CDR3 DNA sequence: TGTGCCAGCAGCGTAGGTAGCGGGGCGGTCAATGAGCAGTTCTTC. Protein product: CASSVGSGAVNEQFF. The whole variable domain, filled in from reference TRBV11-2 and TRBJ2-1, reads EAGVAQSPRYKIIEKRQSVAFWCNPISGHATLYWYQQILGQGPKLLIQFQNNGVVDDSQLPKDRFSAERLKGVDSTLKIQPAKLEDSAVYLCASSVGSGAVNEQFFGPGTRLTVL.

The rearrangement links TRBV9 to TRBJ2-3; 9 bases fit TRBD1. The length of the CDR3 is 16 residues. The junction had 8 bases not matched to a gene; V was cut back by 4 bases and J by 2 bases. Germline V gene sequence: CDR1 SGDLS, CDR2 YYNGEE. The CDR3 reads CASSSGTGSVTDTQYF. CDR3 bases: TGTGCCAGCAGCTCCGGGACAGGGAGTGTCACAGATACGCAGTATTTT. Based on the CDR3 plus reference TRBV9 and TRBJ2-3, the full variable domain is DSGVTQTPKHLITATGQRVTLRCSPRSGDLSVYWYQQSLDQGLQFLIQYYNGEERAKGNILERFSAQQFPDLHSELNLSSLELGDSALYFCASSSGTGSVTDTQYFGPGTRLTVL.

V usage is TRBV12-3 or TRBV12-4 and J usage is TRBJ1-5; D is uncertain. The CDR3 spans 12 residues. Trimming removed 1 base from V and 11 bases from J, with 9 bases in between. Written as DNA, the CDR3 is TGTGCCAGCAGTTTAGGAGGGCGAGCCCAGCATTTT. Its translation is CASSLGGRAQHF.

The chain carries TRBV3-1 (or the pseudogene TRBV3-2) and TRBJ1-5; possibly TRBD1 for D (5 bases). The germline CDR1 and CDR2 sequences are LGHDT and YNNKEL (reference sequence). The CDR3 has 14 residues. V was cut by 3 bases and J by 7 bases, with 13 bases left in between. The CDR3 sequence is CASSQDPGRQPQHF. The CDR3 nucleotides read TGTGCCAGCAGCCAGGACCCAGGGAGGCAGCCCCAGCATTTT.

The chain uses TRBV7-2 and TRBJ2-1; perhaps TRBD2 as D (6 bases). Trimming stripped 7 bases from V and 5 bases from J, with 21 bases between. The CDR3 has 16 residues. CDR1 and CDR2 from the germline V gene are SGHTA and FQGNSA. The chain's CDR3 is CASTRRGDPGNNEQFF. The DNA of the CDR3 is TGTGCCAGCACCCGTCGCGGGGACCCAGGGAACAATGAGCAGTTCTTC.

The CDR3 loop reads CASSYSAEVEQYF. CDR3 sequence (DNA): TGTGCCAGCAGTTACTCAGCCGAGGTTGAGCAGTACTTC. The chain recombines TRBV6-2 or TRBV6-3 with TRBJ2-7; D unresolved. Trimming removed 0 bases from V and 7 bases from J, with 10 bases in between. The CDR3 runs 13 residues. Germline V gene lookup returns CDR1 MNHEY and CDR2 SVGEGT.

This clone has a single count. The J gene is TRBJ1-3, the V gene TRBV12-3 or TRBV12-4; D unclear. V lost 6 bases and J 5 bases, leaving 5 bases between the germline ends. This CDR3 has 11 residues. CDR3: CASSHRNTIYF. CDR3 sequence (DNA): TGTGCCAGCAGCCATCGAAACACCATATATTTT.

This chain links TRBV25-1 with TRBJ2-2, with a weak D call TRBD2 (6 bases). Germline CDR1 MGHDK, CDR2 SYGVNS. CDR3 size: 13 residues. V was cut by 5 bases and J by 5 bases, with 9 bases left in between. CDR3 sequence: CASSRRGTGELFF. The CDR3 coding sequence is TGTGCCAGCAGTAGGAGGGGTACCGGGGAGCTGTTTTTT. Full variable domain (missing parts from reference TRBV25-1 and TRBJ2-2): EADIYQTPRYLVIGTGKKITLECSQTMGHDKMYWYQQDPGMELHLIHYSYGVNSTEKGDLSSESTVSRIRTEHFPLTLESARPSHTSQYLCASSRRGTGELFFGEGSRLTVL.

V gene TRBV29-1 combines with J gene TRBJ1-2; 7 bases are a match to TRBD1. The germline CDR1 and CDR2 sequences are SQVTM and ANQGSEA. With 6 bases clipped from V and 4 bases from J, the junction kept 5 bases outside the gene matches. The CDR3 length is 12 residues. CDR3 sequence reads: CSVRQGSYGYTF. CDR3 nucleotides: TGCAGCGTCCGACAGGGAAGCTATGGCTACACCTTC.

The chain carries TRBV19 and TRBJ2-3; a weak D match, TRBD2 (6 bases). Trimming pared 2 bases from V and 6 bases from J, leaving 15 bases between. Per the germline V gene, CDR1 is LNHDA and CDR2 is SQIVND (reference sequence). The CDR3 sequence is 15 residues long. CDR3 sequence: CASSIKLAPSDTQYF. CDR3 in DNA: TGTGCCAGTAGTATAAAGCTAGCGCCCTCGGATACGCAGTATTTT.

The V call is TRBV18, the J call TRBJ2-5, with TRBD2 matching 8 bases. This CDR3 region has 14 residues. V shed 3 bases and J 5 bases; nucleotides not matched to a gene: 5. Germline CDR1 KGHSH, CDR2 LQKENI. CDR3 region: CASSPRTSLETQYF. The CDR3 coding sequence is TGTGCCAGCTCACCTAGGACTAGCTTGGAGACCCAGTACTTC.

CDR3 protein: CASSQGLRHNYGYTF. The CDR3 DNA reads as TGTGCCAGCAGCCAGGGACTGAGGCATAACTATGGCTACACCTTC. This chain connects TRBV3-1 (or the pseudogene TRBV3-2) to TRBJ1-2; tentative D call: TRBD1 (5 bases). This CDR3 comprises 15 residues. The V and J ends lost 3 bases and 1 base respectively, with 12 bases between them. Germline V lookup: CDR1 LGHDT, CDR2 YNNKEL (reference sequence).

This chain connects TRBV25-1 to TRBJ1-1; perhaps TRBD1 as D (5 bases). Trimming stripped 7 bases from V and 1 base from J, with 16 bases between. Germline V gives CDR1 MGHDK, CDR2 SYGVNS. This CDR3 comprises 15 residues. The CDR3 loop reads CASIRNAGQNTEAFF. For the CDR3, the DNA is TGTGCCAGCATCAGAAACGCAGGGCAGAACACTGAAGCTTTCTTT.

The rearrangement joins TRBV12-2 to TRBJ2-3; the table's D call, TRBD2, was not checked against the DNA. TRBV12-2 counts as a pseudogene. The CDR3 runs to 17 residues. In nucleotides, the CDR3 is TGTGCAAGTCGCTTAGATGCTAGATGGGTGAAGACAGATACGCAGTATTTT. The encoded protein is CASRLDARWVKTDTQYF.

There are a few counts of this clone. This chain uses TRBV9 with TRBJ1-2; D unresolved. Germline CDR1 and CDR2: SGDLS and YYNGEE. Trimming stripped 6 bases from V and 2 bases from J, with 17 bases between. CDR3 length equals 15 residues. The CDR3 coding sequence is TGTGCCAGCACCTCGAGCCCTACCTTGAACTATGGCTACACCTTC. Amino acid sequence: CASTSSPTLNYGYTF.

This chain joins TRBV30 and TRBJ1-2; weak D call: TRBD1 (5 bases). Per germline, CDR1 GTSNPN and CDR2 SVGIG (reference sequence). The CDR3 spans 12 residues. V was cut by 0 bases and J by 8 bases, with 10 bases left in between. CDR3 protein: CAWSVGGEGYTF. CDR3 nucleotide sequence: TGTGCCTGGAGTGTCGGGGGAGAGGGCTACACCTTC.

This clone appeared a few times. The V and J genes are TRBV29-1 and TRBJ2-7, with 8 bases that match TRBD1. The V and J ends lost 3 bases and 2 bases, in that order; junction bases with no gene match: 6. CDR1 and CDR2 (germline): SQVTM, ANQGSEA. The CDR3 contains 14 residues. The CDR3 reads CSVELQGDPYEQYF. The CDR3 DNA reads as TGCAGCGTTGAGCTACAGGGGGACCCCTACGAGCAGTACTTC.

The chain is built from TRBV7-9 and TRBJ2-1; 11 bases are shared with TRBD2. The CDR3 loop spans 17 amino acids. The J segment lost 4 bases and the V segment lost 1 base, leaving 6 bases of the junction unmatched. Looked up from germline, CDR1 is SEHNR and CDR2 is FQNEAQ (reference sequence). CDR3 loop: CASSLVSGGAKYNEQFF. Here the CDR3 DNA reads TGTGCCAGCAGCTTAGTTAGCGGGGGGGCCAAATACAATGAGCAGTTCTTC.

The chain uses TRBV4-3 and TRBJ1-4, with D maybe TRBD1 (6 bases). Trimming cost V 0 bases and J 8 bases, with 16 bases left between them. This CDR3 has 16 amino acids. Looked up from germline, CDR1 is LGHNA and CDR2 is YSLEER. CDR3 protein: CASSQDFGTSREKLFF. The CDR3 DNA is TGCGCCAGCAGCCAAGATTTCGGGACAAGTAGAGAAAAACTGTTTTTT.